This is a list of T cell receptor beta chains from one sample in a study of tumor T cells in aggressive B-cell lymphoma. The assay was immunoSEQ multiplex PCR, and TCRdb's table has in-frame clones only and misses some. The data contain roughly 1,700 clones, 70% to 90% of them singletons. The sequenced material came from tumor tissue. The receptors come from an adult with diffuse large B cell lymphoma. CDR3s include the opening cysteine and the closing phenylalanine or tryptophan. Each record gives: J gene, V gene, CDR3 protein.

J: TRBJ1-1
V: TRBV6-6
CDR3: CASSPDRGEAFF

J: TRBJ1-1
V: TRBV6-5
CDR3: CASSYSLGAANTEAFF

J: TRBJ1-2
V: TRBV6-5
CDR3: CASSYPGQGGGYTF

J: TRBJ2-7
V: TRBV11-3
CDR3: CASSRGQSSYEQYF

J: TRBJ2-7
V: TRBV19
CDR3: CASTNGDRGREQYF

J: TRBJ2-7
V: TRBV2
CDR3: CASSEQGDIEQYF

J: TRBJ1-1
V: TRBV5-1
CDR3: CASSVFAGDTEAFF

J: TRBJ2-7
V: TRBV9
CDR3: CASSTTGAYEQYF

J: TRBJ2-7
V: TRBV7-2
CDR3: CASSSKGASASEQYF

J: TRBJ1-3
V: TRBV9
CDR3: CASSPGAGNTIYF

J: TRBJ1-2
V: TRBV2
CDR3: CASSAETGGGYTF

J: TRBJ1-1
V: TRBV10-3
CDR3: CAISAPGQWTEAFF

J: TRBJ2-1
V: TRBV19
CDR3: CASSIMGQGTYNEQFF

J: TRBJ2-1
V: TRBV4-3
CDR3: CASSQDLASYNEQFF

J: TRBJ2-3
V: TRBV2
CDR3: CASNQDRGSDTQYF

J: TRBJ2-1
V: TRBV28
CDR3: CTSSLGTSGEQFF

J: TRBJ2-1
V: TRBV19
CDR3: CASSMVGDNEQFF

J: TRBJ2-7
V: TRBV7-2
CDR3: CASSLDQGTYEQYF

J: TRBJ2-4
V: TRBV29-1
CDR3: CSVEEGIGDIQYF

J: TRBJ2-7
V: TRBV5-1
CDR3: CASKGQGLREQYF

J: TRBJ2-1
V: TRBV19
CDR3: CASSRGTGGNEQFF

J: TRBJ2-5
V: TRBV9
CDR3: CASSVGPGGRGVQETQYF

J: -
V: TRBV5-4
CDR3: CASSLGPSGNYEQYF

J: TRBJ2-1
V: TRBV30
CDR3: CAWSSGTSNEQFF